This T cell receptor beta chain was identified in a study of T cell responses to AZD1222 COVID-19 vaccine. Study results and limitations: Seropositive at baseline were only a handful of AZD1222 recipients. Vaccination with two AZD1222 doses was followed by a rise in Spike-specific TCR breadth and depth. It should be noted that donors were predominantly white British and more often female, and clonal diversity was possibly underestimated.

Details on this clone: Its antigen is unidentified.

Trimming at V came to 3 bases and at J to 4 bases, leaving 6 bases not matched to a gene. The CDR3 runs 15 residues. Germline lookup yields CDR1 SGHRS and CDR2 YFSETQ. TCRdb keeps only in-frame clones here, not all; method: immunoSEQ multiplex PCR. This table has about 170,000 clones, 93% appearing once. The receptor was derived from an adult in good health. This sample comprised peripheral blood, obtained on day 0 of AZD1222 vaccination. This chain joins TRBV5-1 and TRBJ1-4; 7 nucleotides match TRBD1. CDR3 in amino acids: CASSYTGQNNEKLFF. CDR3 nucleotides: TGCGCCAGCAGCTATACGGGACAGAATAATGAAAAACTGTTTTTT.